The 29 T cell receptor beta chains given below trace back to one sample, sequenced in a study of monozygotic twins with cystic fibrosis. Clones were read by immunoSEQ multiplex PCR, and TCRdb kept only the in-frame ones, dropping some. The sample includes 29,000 or so clones, just under 85% of them seen just once. The sample taken for sequencing was blood. Receptors originate from a girl aged 2 to 9 with cystic fibrosis.

This clone was seen once. The V gene is TRBV29-1, the J gene TRBJ1-2; D is uncertain. Germline CDR1 reads SQVTM; CDR2 reads ANQGSEA. This CDR3 contains 14 residues. Trimming removed 0 bases at V and 3 bases at J, with 11 bases between. CDR3 sequence: CSVEEGAAHYGYTF. For the CDR3, the DNA is TGCAGCGTTGAAGAAGGAGCAGCTCACTATGGCTACACCTTC.

The chain employs TRBV11-2 and TRBJ2-2; D perhaps matches TRBD2 (5 bases). V gave up 5 bases and J gave up 4 bases, with 14 bases separating them. The V gene's germline CDR1 is SGHAT and CDR2 FQNNGV. This CDR3 is 15 amino acids long. The CDR3 is CASSVRPGSTGELFF. CDR3 nucleotide sequence: TGTGCCAGCAGCGTAAGACCGGGGAGCACCGGGGAGCTGTTTTTT. Based on the CDR3 plus reference TRBV11-2 and TRBJ2-2, the full variable domain is EAGVAQSPRYKIIEKRQSVAFWCNPISGHATLYWYQQILGQGPKLLIQFQNNGVVDDSQLPKDRFSAERLKGVDSTLKIQPAKLEDSAVYLCASSVRPGSTGELFFGEGSRLTVL.

V is TRBV19 and J is TRBJ1-1; D is uncertain. The CDR3 loop spans 13 amino acids. CDR1 LNHDA and CDR2 SQIVND come from the germline V gene (reference sequence). V was clipped by 8 bases and J by 8 bases, with 18 bases between them. The CDR3 loop reads CASVSRRAGEAFF. The CDR3 DNA reads TGTGCCAGTGTAAGCCGGCGGGCAGGCGAAGCTTTCTTT.

The J gene is TRBJ1-4, the V gene TRBV9, with TRBD1 matching over 7 bases. With V trimmed by 3 bases and J by 8 bases, 7 bases remained unmatched. Germline values: CDR1 SGDLS, CDR2 YYNGEE. This CDR3 is built from 14 residues. DNA for the CDR3: TGTGCCAGCAGCGCAGGACAGGATCAGGAAAAACTGTTTTTT. Translated: CASSAGQDQEKLFF.

The chain combines TRBV6-4 with TRBJ1-2, with no clear D. V lost 0 bases to trimming and J lost 0 bases, with 8 bases between them. Germline V gene sequence: CDR1 MRHNA, CDR2 SNTAGT. The CDR3 consists of 15 residues. CDR3 in DNA: TGTGCCAGCAGTGACTCCGTCACCGCTAACTATGGCTACACCTTC. It translates to CASSDSVTANYGYTF.

A few counts support this clone. This rearrangement joins TRBV19 to TRBJ1-5; D is unresolved. This CDR3 comprises 15 residues. With 1 base removed from V and 6 bases from J, the gap between germline ends came to 13 bases. Germline values: CDR1 LNHDA, CDR2 SQIVND (reference sequence). CDR3 region: CASSIVRSGSQPQHF. In nucleotides, the CDR3 is TGTGCCAGTAGTATAGTAAGGTCAGGCAGTCAGCCCCAGCATTTT.

This chain connects TRBV2 to TRBJ1-2, with no clear D. The germline CDR1 and CDR2 sequences are SNHLY and FYNNEI. V lost 11 bases and J lost 7, with 23 bases in between. The CDR3 contains 14 residues. The CDR3, as DNA: TGTGCCGGAGGTATGAGGGTGGATTCGGGTGGCTACACCTTC. Its protein product is CAGGMRVDSGGYTF.

In the case of this clone: A junction end diverges from the germline sequence, so it may reflect a read error. CDR3 protein: CSSSPTGSELAKNIQYF. The CDR3 nucleotides are TGTTCCAGCAGCCCCACAGGCTCCGAACTAGCCAAAAACATTCAGTACTTC. This chain connects TRBV13 to TRBJ2-4, with D perhaps matching TRBD1 (5 bases). This CDR3 has 17 residues. The germline V gene encodes CDR1 PRHDT and CDR2 FYEKMQ (reference sequence).

The chain employs TRBV20-1 and TRBJ2-1; no clear D. The CDR3 is made up of 11 amino acids. CDR1 and CDR2 (germline): DFQATT, SNEGSKA (reference sequence). The germline V and J ends were trimmed by 5 bases and 6 bases, with 8 bases remaining between them. The CDR3 is CSALLFNEQFF. In DNA, the CDR3 is TGCAGTGCTCTACTATTCAATGAGCAGTTCTTC.

The chain has TRBV27 and TRBJ1-1; D call uncertain. This CDR3 has 13 amino acids. The germline V and J ends were trimmed by 7 bases and 1 base, with 10 bases remaining between them. Germline V gene lookup returns CDR1 MNHEY and CDR2 SMNVEV (reference sequence). This CDR3 reads CASKWGGNTEAFF. The DNA of the CDR3 is TGTGCCAGCAAATGGGGAGGGAACACTGAAGCTTTCTTT.

This rearrangement joins TRBV21-1 to TRBJ1-2. TRBV21-1 is given as a pseudogene. The CDR3 spans 17 residues. In nucleotides, the CDR3 is TGTGCCAGCAGAAAAACGTGGTTCTCGGGGGGAGACTATGGCTACACCTTC. This translates into CASRKTWFSGGDYGYTF.

The chain is built from TRBV19 and TRBJ2-1; 11 bases align to TRBD1. Per the germline V gene, CDR1 is LNHDA and CDR2 is SQIVND (reference sequence). Trimming took 5 bases from V and 4 from J; bases not matched to a gene: 4. The CDR3 extends over 15 amino acids. In nucleotides, the CDR3 is TGTGCCAGTAGTCTCGGACAGGGGGCATACAATGAGCAGTTCTTC. Amino acids: CASSLGQGAYNEQFF.

The rearrangement links TRBV30 to TRBJ1-4; TRBD1 matches 7 bases. The germline V gene has CDR1 GTSNPN and CDR2 SVGIG (reference sequence). V lost 2 bases to trimming and J lost 4 bases; unmatched junction nucleotides: 7. CDR3 length equals 15 residues. The CDR3 coding sequence is TGTGCCTGGAGTCGCTTACAGGGGAATAATGAAAAACTGTTTTTT. Encoded protein: CAWSRLQGNNEKLFF.

The J gene is TRBJ1-2, the V gene TRBV28, with TRBD1 as a possible D gene (5 bases). The CDR3 contains 14 residues. Trimming stripped 2 bases from V and 5 bases from J, with 12 bases between. Germline CDR1 and CDR2: MDHEN and SYDVKM. For the CDR3, the DNA is TGTGCCAGCAGTTTAGGGGCAGGACTATATGGCTACACCTTC. Its protein is CASSLGAGLYGYTF.

The V gene is TRBV6-1, the J gene TRBJ2-7; D remains ambiguous. This CDR3 contains 17 residues. CDR1 and CDR2 from the germline V gene are MNHNS and SASEGT. V lost 3 bases to trimming and J lost 1 base, with 19 bases between them. CDR3 in DNA: TGTGCCAGCAGTGATTCCGTTACCACGCAGCGATCCTACGAGCAGTACTTC. Translation: CASSDSVTTQRSYEQYF.

The chain carries TRBV6-5 and TRBJ1-5; no clear D gene. Between the trimmed V and J ends, which lost 6 bases and 2 bases, there was a span of 14 bases. The germline V gene encodes CDR1 MNHEY and CDR2 SVGAGI. This CDR3 contains 15 residues. CDR3: CASRRSPRGNQPQHF. CDR3 DNA: TGTGCCAGCAGGAGGTCCCCAAGGGGCAATCAGCCCCAGCATTTT.

The rearrangement links TRBV6-1 to TRBJ2-7; 8 bases fit TRBD1. J was trimmed by 2 bases and V by 10 bases; bases with no gene match: 7. This CDR3 is 13 amino acids long. Germline loops: CDR1 MNHNS, CDR2 SASEGT. The CDR3 nucleotides are TGTGCCATCGAGACAGGGGAGCCCTACGAGCAGTACTTC. This codes for CAIETGEPYEQYF.

This clone appeared once. The chain employs TRBV2 and TRBJ2-7; the D is unclear. The germline gives CDR1 SNHLY, CDR2 FYNNEI. This CDR3 has 14 amino acids. Deletions cut 1 base from V and 0 bases from J, with 7 bases between. CDR3 DNA sequence: TGTGCCAGCAGTGAAGACGGGTTCTCCTACGAGCAGTACTTC. Its translation is CASSEDGFSYEQYF.

This chain links TRBV19 with TRBJ1-1, with unresolved D. The germline V and J ends were trimmed by 5 bases and 1 base, with 11 bases remaining between them. The CDR3 consists of 14 residues. The germline V gene encodes CDR1 LNHDA and CDR2 SQIVND (reference sequence). CDR3 nucleotide sequence: TGTGCCAGTAGTTTTAAGGCAGCGAACACTGAAGCTTTCTTT. The encoded protein is CASSFKAANTEAFF.

In this sample, this clone turned up once. V and J are TRBV2 and TRBJ2-1; 8 nucleotides line up with TRBD2. V shed 7 bases, J shed 6 bases, and the junction held 5 bases outside the gene matches. CDR1 and CDR2 from the germline V gene are SNHLY and FYNNEI. The CDR3 is 13 residues long. The CDR3 loop reads CASKGLVLNEQFF. Written as DNA, the CDR3 is TGTGCCAGCAAGGGACTAGTCCTCAATGAGCAGTTCTTC.

The rearrangement uses TRBV9 and TRBJ1-5, with D uncertain. CDR1 SGDLS and CDR2 YYNGEE come from the germline V gene. V was cut by 4 bases and J by 4 bases, with 15 bases left in between. CDR3 length: 15 residues. The CDR3 is CASSLDPSRNQPQHF. CDR3 coding DNA: TGTGCCAGCAGCCTCGACCCCTCCCGGAATCAGCCCCAGCATTTT.

The chain couples TRBV6-6 to TRBJ1-1, with 8 bases identical to TRBD1. V dropped 5 bases and J dropped 6; count of bases not matched to a gene: 11. CDR1 and CDR2 (germline): MNHNY, SVGAGI (reference sequence). The CDR3 totals 15 residues. CDR3 in DNA: TGTGCCAGCAGTGAGAAGACAGGGGAGGGCCCTGAAGCTTTCTTT. It translates to CASSEKTGEGPEAFF.

V and J are TRBV5-1 and TRBJ2-7, with D possibly being TRBD2 (5 bases). The germline V gene encodes CDR1 SGHRS and CDR2 YFSETQ. V dropped 4 bases and J dropped 1 base, with 15 bases sitting between them. The CDR3 length is 15 residues. CDR3 nucleotides: TGCGCCAGCAGCCCGGCGGGCTACTCTTCCTACGAGCAGTACTTC. This gives the protein CASSPAGYSSYEQYF.

The chain couples TRBV19 to TRBJ1-1; D is possibly TRBD1 (5 bases). Germline V CDR1 and CDR2: LNHDA, SQIVND (reference sequence). Trimming removed 5 bases from V and 3 bases from J, with 16 bases in between. The length of the CDR3 is 15 residues. The CDR3 reads CASSARTGGDTEAFF. CDR3 DNA sequence: TGTGCCAGTAGTGCCCGGACTGGAGGGGACACTGAAGCTTTCTTT.

The V gene is TRBV9, the J gene TRBJ1-4; 9 bases line up with TRBD1. V lost 0 bases to trimming and J lost 7 bases; unmatched junction nucleotides: 4. CDR1 is SGDLS and CDR2 is YYNGEE in the germline V gene. The length of the CDR3 is 15 residues. CDR3 sequence reads: CASSVGQGGGEKLFF. The CDR3, as DNA: TGTGCCAGCAGCGTAGGACAGGGGGGAGGTGAAAAACTGTTTTTT.

This clone was recorded only once. This chain joins TRBV15 and TRBJ2-1; D might be TRBD1 (6 bases). The CDR3 is 14 residues long. Germline V gene sequence: CDR1 LNHNV, CDR2 YYDKDF (reference sequence). Trimming stripped 2 bases from V and 8 bases from J, with 13 bases between. CDR3: CATSRYRATDEQFF. In DNA, the CDR3 is TGTGCCACCAGCAGATACAGGGCTACCGATGAGCAGTTCTTC.

The chain is built from TRBV11-2 and TRBJ1-1; the D gene is possibly TRBD1 (5 bases). Trimming stripped 5 bases from V and 1 base from J, with 14 bases between. The CDR3 has 15 amino acids. Germline assignment: CDR1 SGHAT and CDR2 FQNNGV. The chain's CDR3 is CASSPRGTGNTEAFF. CDR3 nucleotides: TGTGCCAGCAGCCCACGGGGCACAGGGAACACTGAAGCTTTCTTT.

This clone was found once. J is TRBJ1-1 and V is TRBV2, with D unclear. Germline loops: CDR1 SNHLY, CDR2 FYNNEI. Deletions cut 11 bases from V and 0 bases from J, with 10 bases between. The length of the CDR3 is 12 residues. The CDR3 is CAGSEMNTEAFF. CDR3 nucleotide sequence: TGTGCCGGATCAGAGATGAACACTGAAGCTTTCTTT.

There are a few counts of this clone. V gene TRBV7-9 combines with J gene TRBJ1-6; tentative D call: TRBD1 (5 bases). The CDR3 has 14 amino acids. The V gene's germline CDR1 is SEHNR and CDR2 FQNEAQ (reference sequence). Between the trimmed V and J ends, which lost 5 bases and 9 bases, there was a span of 14 bases. The CDR3 loop is CASSTSTETSPLHF. The CDR3 DNA is TGTGCCAGCAGCACCTCGACAGAAACTTCACCCCTCCACTTT.